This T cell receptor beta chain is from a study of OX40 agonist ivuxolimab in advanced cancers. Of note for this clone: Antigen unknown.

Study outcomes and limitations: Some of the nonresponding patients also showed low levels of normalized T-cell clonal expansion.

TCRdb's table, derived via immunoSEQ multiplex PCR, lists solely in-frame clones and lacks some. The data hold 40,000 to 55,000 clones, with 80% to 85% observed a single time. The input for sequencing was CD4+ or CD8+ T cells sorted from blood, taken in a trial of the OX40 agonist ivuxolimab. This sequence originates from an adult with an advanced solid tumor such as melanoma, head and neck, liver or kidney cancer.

CDR3 sequence: CASSLAGVNTEAFF. Written as DNA, the CDR3 is TGTGCCAGCAGCTTAGCAGGGGTTAACACTGAAGCTTTCTTT. The chain employs TRBV11-2 and TRBJ1-1, with D perhaps TRBD1 (6 bases). From germline, CDR1 is SGHAT and CDR2 FQNNGV. CDR3 length: 14 residues. Trimming shortened V by 1 base and J by 2 bases, and 8 bases separated the two germline ends.